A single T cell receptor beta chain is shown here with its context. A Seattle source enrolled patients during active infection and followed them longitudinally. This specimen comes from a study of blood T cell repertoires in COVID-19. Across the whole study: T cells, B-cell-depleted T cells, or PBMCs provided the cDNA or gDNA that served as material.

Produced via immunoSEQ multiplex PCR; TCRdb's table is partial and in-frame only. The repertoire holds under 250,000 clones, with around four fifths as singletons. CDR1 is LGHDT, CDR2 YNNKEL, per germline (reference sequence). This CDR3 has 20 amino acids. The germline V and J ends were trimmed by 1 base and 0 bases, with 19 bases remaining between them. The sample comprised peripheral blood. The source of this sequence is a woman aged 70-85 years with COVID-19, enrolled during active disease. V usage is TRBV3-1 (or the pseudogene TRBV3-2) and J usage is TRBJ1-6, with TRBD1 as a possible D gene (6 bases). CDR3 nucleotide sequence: TGTGCCAGCAGCCAAGGTATAACAGGGATCTCGAGCTCCTATAATTCACCCCTCCACTTT. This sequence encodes CASSQGITGISSSYNSPLHF.